A single sample gave rise to the 21 T cell receptor beta chains below, sequenced in a study of cytomegalovirus exposure and HLA in healthy donors. The PCR used 60 Vbeta and 13 Jbeta primers. Sequencing was performed with immunoSEQ multiplex PCR; in TCRdb, only in-frame clones are kept and a portion is missing. The sample yields roughly 180,000 clones, around 80% seen once. Material for sequencing was PBMCs. The receptors shown here come from a woman in her fifties or sixties in good health and CMV-seropositive.

The chain links TRBV2 to TRBJ2-6; no clear D gene. The ends were cut back, 7 bases at V and 0 bases at J, with 7 bases in the middle. The CDR3 sequence is 14 residues long. Looked up from germline, CDR1 is SNHLY and CDR2 is FYNNEI. CDR3 nucleotide sequence: TGTGCCAGCACTCGTATCTCTGGGGCCAACGTCCTGACTTTC. This codes for CASTRISGANVLTF.

The chain combines TRBV5-1 with TRBJ2-7, with D possibly being TRBD2 (6 bases). V lost 0 bases, J lost 0 bases, and 16 bases lay in between. The CDR3 is 17 residues long. Germline V CDR1 and CDR2: SGHRS, YFSETQ. CDR3: CASSLDGGTTSSYEQYF. The CDR3 bases are TGCGCCAGCAGCTTGGACGGCGGGACGACGAGCTCCTACGAGCAGTACTTC.

This chain connects TRBV2 to TRBJ2-5; D gene ambiguous. TRBJ2-7 explains the end of the DNA better; the J call may be wrong. CDR3 length: 12 amino acids. Germline V CDR1 and CDR2: SNHLY, FYNNEI. CDR3 loop: CASSRLSYEQYF. The CDR3 nucleotides are TGTGCCAGCTCCCGGTTGTCCTACGAGCAGTACTTC.

This clone showed up just a few times. V usage is TRBV19 and J usage is TRBJ2-2; TRBD1 matches 8 bases. Germline V gene sequence: CDR1 LNHDA, CDR2 SQIVND (reference sequence). The V and J ends lost 3 bases and 7 bases, in that order; junction bases with no gene match: 10. This CDR3 region has 16 residues. The CDR3 nucleotides are TGTGCCAGTAGTATCGAGGACAGGGCCCCTCTCGGGGAGCTGTTTTTT. Its protein is CASSIEDRAPLGELFF.

The rearrangement joins TRBV7-8 to TRBJ2-7, with 12 bases aligning to TRBD2. The CDR3 totals 19 residues. The V segment lost 2 bases and the J segment 7 bases; nucleotides outside the gene matches: 18. Germline V lookup: CDR1 SGHVS, CDR2 FQNEAQ. The CDR3 DNA is TGTGCCAGCAGCTTAACTACGACTAGCGGGAGAGAAGGACGTAGGGAGCAGTACTTC. It is translated as CASSLTTTSGREGRREQYF.

The rearrangement uses TRBV7-2 and TRBJ1-2; maybe TRBD1 (5 bases). The CDR3 runs 15 residues. Germline V gene lookup returns CDR1 SGHTA and CDR2 FQGNSA. Trimming took 2 bases from V and 3 from J, leaving 13 bases between them. CDR3 sequence (DNA): TGTGCCAGCAGCTTACCGATCCTGGGGCACTATGGCTACACCTTC. Amino acids: CASSLPILGHYGYTF. Using reference TRBV7-2 and TRBJ1-2 for the parts outside the CDR3, the full variable domain is GAGVSQSPSNKVTEKGKDVELRCDPISGHTALYWYRQSLGQGLEFLIYFQGNSAPDKSGLPSDRFSAERTGGSVSTLTIQRTQQEDSAVYLCASSLPILGHYGYTFGSGTRLTVV.

The V and J genes are TRBV7-9 and TRBJ2-3; a weak D match, TRBD1 (5 bases). Germline-derived CDR1 and CDR2 are SEHNR and FQNEAQ (reference sequence). V lost 3 bases and J 0 bases, leaving 7 bases between the germline ends. The CDR3 sequence is 14 residues long. CDR3 loop: CASSFRTSTDTQYF. The CDR3 nucleotides read TGTGCCAGCAGCTTTCGGACAAGCACAGATACGCAGTATTTT.

This sequence joins TRBV6-5 and TRBJ1-6; D is possibly TRBD1 (6 bases). This CDR3 is 13 amino acids long. Per the germline V gene, CDR1 is MNHEY and CDR2 is SVGAGI. With 6 bases removed from V and 13 bases from J, the gap between germline ends came to 16 bases. The CDR3, as DNA: TGTGCCAGCAGCCCAACCAGGGGAGAGCCCCTCCACTTT. Translation gives CASSPTRGEPLHF.

The V and J genes are TRBV5-5 and TRBJ1-1; 7 bases are a match to TRBD1. Germline loops: CDR1 SGHKS, CDR2 YYEKEE (reference sequence). The CDR3 is 15 amino acids. The V and J ends lost 3 bases and 5 bases, in that order; junction bases with no gene match: 10. The DNA of the CDR3 is TGTGCCAGCAGCTCAAACAGGGGAGTTGGAACTGAAGCTTTCTTT. Amino acids: CASSSNRGVGTEAFF.

There are a few counts of this clone. The rearrangement joins TRBV18 to TRBJ2-7; 10 positions match TRBD2. The trim removed 1 base at V and 3 bases at J, leaving 3 bases unmatched. There are 15 residues in the CDR3. The germline V gene has CDR1 KGHSH and CDR2 LQKENI. The CDR3 protein is CASSPQRGGYYEQYF. The CDR3 nucleotides read TGTGCCAGCTCACCACAGCGGGGGGGTTACTACGAGCAGTACTTC. Combining the CDR3 with reference TRBV18 and TRBJ2-7 gives the whole variable domain NAGVMQNPRHLVRRRGQEARLRCSPMKGHSHVYWYRQLPEEGLKFMVYLQKENIIDESGMPKERFSAEFPKEGPSILRIQQVVRGDSAAYFCASSPQRGGYYEQYFGPGTRLTVT.

This clone was counted a few times. This chain connects TRBV28 to TRBJ1-6; possible D gene TRBD1, 5 bases. The germline V gene encodes CDR1 MDHEN and CDR2 SYDVKM. V lost 5 bases to trimming and J lost 9 bases, with 17 bases between them. This CDR3 is 15 amino acids long. The CDR3, as DNA: TGTGCCAGCAGTCTCGGGGGGATCCAGAGTTCACCCCTCCACTTT. This encodes CASSLGGIQSSPLHF. The whole variable domain, filled in from reference TRBV28 and TRBJ1-6, reads DVKVTQSSRYLVKRTGEKVFLECVQDMDHENMFWYRQDPGLGLRLIYFSYDVKMKEKGDIPEGYSVSREKKERFSLILESASTNQTSMYLCASSLGGIQSSPLHFGNGTRLTVT.

This clone was observed once. The V and J genes are TRBV18 and TRBJ2-7; the D gene is possibly TRBD1 (5 bases). The germline V gene has CDR1 KGHSH and CDR2 LQKENI. The CDR3 length is 12 residues. V lost 3 bases, J lost 6 bases, and 9 bases lay in between. The CDR3 nucleotides read TGTGCCAGCTCACCGGGGCAGTCCGAGCAGTACTTC. As protein: CASSPGQSEQYF.

The chain links TRBV4-3 to TRBJ2-6, with TRBD2 as a possible D gene (6 bases). This CDR3 region has 16 residues. CDR1 is LGHNA and CDR2 is YSLEER in the germline V gene. The V and J ends lost 0 bases and 4 bases respectively, with 10 bases between them. CDR3 residues: CASSQDRGSGANVLTF. CDR3 in DNA: TGCGCCAGCAGCCAAGATCGGGGGTCCGGGGCCAACGTCCTGACTTTC.

The chain joins TRBV11-3 to TRBJ1-3, with D possibly being TRBD1 (5 bases). This CDR3 is built from 13 residues. Germline lookup yields CDR1 SGHNT and CDR2 YENEEA. The V and J ends lost 0 bases and 8 bases respectively, with 8 bases between them. The CDR3 DNA follows: TGTGCCAGCAGCTTAGACGGGGGAGACACCATATATTTT. Protein product: CASSLDGGDTIYF.

The chain links TRBV6-5 to TRBJ1-1; unclear D gene. Trimming stripped 5 bases from V and 4 bases from J, with 11 bases between. The CDR3 is made up of 13 amino acids. Germline V gene data show CDR1 as MNHEY and CDR2 as SVGAGI. The CDR3 spells CASSPQEGTEAFF. The CDR3 DNA sequence: TGTGCCAGCAGTCCCCAGGAGGGCACTGAAGCTTTCTTT.

The V call is TRBV11-2, the J call TRBJ1-3, with D unresolved. V was clipped by 4 bases and J by 4 bases, with 14 bases between them. This CDR3 spans 15 amino acids. Germline lookup yields CDR1 SGHAT and CDR2 FQNNGV. The CDR3 DNA is TGTGCCAGCAGCTCCCGGTCGCGGAGAGGAAACACCATATATTTT. Its protein is CASSSRSRRGNTIYF. The full variable domain, its missing parts supplied by reference TRBV11-2 and TRBJ1-3, is EAGVAQSPRYKIIEKRQSVAFWCNPISGHATLYWYQQILGQGPKLLIQFQNNGVVDDSQLPKDRFSAERLKGVDSTLKIQPAKLEDSAVYLCASSSRSRRGNTIYFGEGSWLTVV.

The rearrangement uses TRBV28 and TRBJ1-2; D gene uncertain. In germline, CDR1 is MDHEN, CDR2 SYDVKM. The V end lost 7 bases, the J end lost 0 bases, and 9 bases lay between the germline ends. The CDR3 loop spans 13 amino acids. CDR3 protein: CASKDGTNYGYTF. CDR3 DNA sequence: TGTGCCAGCAAAGACGGGACTAACTATGGCTACACCTTC.

This clone was detected a few times. V usage is TRBV7-3 and J usage is TRBJ2-7, with a tentative D call TRBD1 (6 bases). CDR1 and CDR2 (germline): SGHTA, FQGTGA. V lost 3 bases, J lost 2 bases, and 11 bases lay in between. The length of the CDR3 is 14 residues. The CDR3 loop is CASSFSQGPYEQYF. The CDR3 DNA reads as TGTGCCAGCAGCTTCTCCCAGGGGCCCTACGAGCAGTACTTC.

The chain carries TRBV27 and TRBJ1-4, with D hard to call. Germline V gene lookup returns CDR1 MNHEY and CDR2 SMNVEV (reference sequence). V dropped 2 bases and J dropped 4 bases, with 5 bases sitting between them. The CDR3 length is 13 residues. CDR3: CASSLRGNEKLFF. The CDR3 nucleotides read TGTGCCAGCAGTTTACGGGGTAATGAAAAACTGTTTTTT.

This clone came up once. V is TRBV30 and J is TRBJ1-5; D unclear. Trimming shortened V by 0 bases and J by 5 bases, and 11 bases separated the two germline ends. CDR3 size: 14 residues. Germline V gene sequence: CDR1 GTSNPN, CDR2 SVGIG (reference sequence). CDR3 DNA sequence: TGTGCCTGGAGTGTACTCGGAGGGTATCAGCCCCAGCATTTT. Translated: CAWSVLGGYQPQHF.

This clone was observed a few times. V usage is TRBV19 and J usage is TRBJ2-2; possible D gene TRBD1, 8 bases. Germline V gene lookup returns CDR1 LNHDA and CDR2 SQIVND (reference sequence). This CDR3 contains 17 residues. Trimming removed 4 bases at V and 3 bases at J, with 18 bases between. The CDR3 spells CASSKGGTGYYTGELFF. The CDR3 DNA reads TGTGCCAGTAGTAAGGGGGGGACAGGATATTACACCGGGGAGCTGTTTTTT.